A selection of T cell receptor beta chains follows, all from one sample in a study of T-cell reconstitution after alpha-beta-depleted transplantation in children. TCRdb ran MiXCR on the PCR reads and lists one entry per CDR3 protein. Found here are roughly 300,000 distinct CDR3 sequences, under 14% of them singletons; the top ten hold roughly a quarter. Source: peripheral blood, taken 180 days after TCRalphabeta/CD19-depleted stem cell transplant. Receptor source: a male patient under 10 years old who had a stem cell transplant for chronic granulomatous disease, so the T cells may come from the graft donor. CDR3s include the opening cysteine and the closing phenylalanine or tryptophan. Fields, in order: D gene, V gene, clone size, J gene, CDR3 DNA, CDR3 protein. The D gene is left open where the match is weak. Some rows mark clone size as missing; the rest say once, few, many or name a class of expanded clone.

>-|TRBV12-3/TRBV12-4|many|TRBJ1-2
TGTGCCAGCAGTTCCACAGGTTATGGCTACACCTTC
CASSSTGYGYTF
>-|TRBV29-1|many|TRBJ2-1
TGCAGCGCCCCCGGGACTCTCTCCTACAATGAGCAGTTCTTC
CSAPGTLSYNEQFF
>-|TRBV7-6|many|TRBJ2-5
TGTGCCAGCAGCCCACACCGGGGGAAGGGTGGGGAGACCCAGTACTTC
CASSPHRGKGGETQYF
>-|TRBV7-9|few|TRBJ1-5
TGTGCCAGCAGCTTAGAGGCAGGGTTCGAGAATCAGCCCCAGCATTTT
CASSLEAGFENQPQHF
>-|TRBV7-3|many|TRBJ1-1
TGTGCCAGCAGTAAACAGGGGAACACTGAAGCTTTCTTT
CASSKQGNTEAFF
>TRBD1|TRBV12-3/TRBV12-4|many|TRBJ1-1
TGTGCCAGCAGTCCAACCGGGACAGGGAACACTGAAGCTTTCTTT
CASSPTGTGNTEAFF
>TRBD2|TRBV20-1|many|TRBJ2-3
TGCAGTGCTGAGGGACTAGCGGACGTCTCTTTATCCTACACAGATACGCAGTATTTT
CSAEGLADVSLSYTDTQYF
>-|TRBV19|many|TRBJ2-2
TGTGCCAGTAGTATCATTAACGAGGGCGGGGAGCTGTTTTTT
CASSIINEGGELFF
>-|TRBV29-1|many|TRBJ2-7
TGCAGCGTTGAAGCGGGTGGACACGGTACGGACTACGAGCAGTACTTC
CSVEAGGHGTDYEQYF
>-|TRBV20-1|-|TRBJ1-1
TGCAGTGCTAGCTGGGCGAACACTGAAGCTTTCTTT
CSASWANTEAFF
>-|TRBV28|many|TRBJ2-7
TGTGCCAGCAGCCCGGGGAGCGGTCCTTACGAGCAGTACTTC
CASSPGSGPYEQYF
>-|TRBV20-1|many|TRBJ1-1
TGCAGTGCTGCGGAGGGGGGGGCGGGTGGTGAAGCTTTCTTT
CSAAEGGAGGEAFF
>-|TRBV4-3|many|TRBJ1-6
TGCGCCAGCAGCCAAGATGTAGCGGAGACACCCCTCCACTTT
CASSQDVAETPLHF
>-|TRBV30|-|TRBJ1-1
TGTGCCTGGAGGCAGACCCCACAGGGTAGGAGGAACACTGAAGCTTTCTTT
CAWRQTPQGRRNTEAFF
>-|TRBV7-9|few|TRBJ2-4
TGTGCCAGCAGCCGAGTTACAGGATTTTGGGACATTCAGTACTTC
CASSRVTGFWDIQYF
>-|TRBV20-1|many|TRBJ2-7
TGCAGTGCTACCCCCGGGGGCTCCTACGAGCAGTACTTC
CSATPGGSYEQYF
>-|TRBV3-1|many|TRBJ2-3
TGTGCCAGCAGCCAAGGGAAGACAGCGTCATCGGATACGCAGTATTTT
CASSQGKTASSDTQYF
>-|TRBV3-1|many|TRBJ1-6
TGTGCCAGCAGCCCCGGACAGCAAAATTCACCCCTCCACTTT
CASSPGQQNSPLHF
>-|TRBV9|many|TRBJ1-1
TGTGCCAGCAGCGTAGTGCAGGGTGAAGCTTTCTTT
CASSVVQGEAFF
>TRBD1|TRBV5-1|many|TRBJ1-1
TGCGCCAGCAGCGGACAGGGGAACACTGAAGCTTTCTTT
CASSGQGNTEAFF
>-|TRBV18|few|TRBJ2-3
TGTGCCAGCTCACCCGACAGGTCAGATACGCAGTATTTT
CASSPDRSDTQYF
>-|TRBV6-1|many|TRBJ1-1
TGTGGGGGCACTGAAGCTTTCTTT
CGGTEAFF
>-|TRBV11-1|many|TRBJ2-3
TGTGCCAGCAGCTCATACAGGGATGTCGGAGATACGCAGTATTTT
CASSSYRDVGDTQYF
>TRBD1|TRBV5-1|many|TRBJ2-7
TGCGCCAGCAGCATGGGACAGAACCCCTACGAGCAGTACTTC
CASSMGQNPYEQYF